This T cell receptor (beta chain) was identified in a study of graft-versus-host responses after intestinal transplantation. CDR3 length equals 16 residues. CDR1 and CDR2 (germline): LNHDA, SQIVND (reference sequence). V lost 6 bases, J lost 2 bases, and 7 bases stayed unmatched. Libraries were prepared by immunoSEQ multiplex PCR; TCRdb keeps only in-frame clonotypes and omits some of them. Counted here are 7,400 or so clones, roughly a third occurring once; the ten biggest clones make up around 3.6%. Co-plating was performed using about 200,000 CFSE-labeled responder cells and about 200,000 irradiated, violet-dye-labeled stimulator cells.

The sample was alloreactive CD8+ T cells from a mixed lymphocyte reaction culture, taken before transplantation. Subset defined: CFSE-low proliferating T cells sorted from roughly six-day pre-transplant mixed lymphocyte reaction (GvH or HvG direction). The receptor was isolated from a human patient who was an organ donor for intestinal transplantation. The V and J genes are TRBV19 and TRBJ2-6; TRBD2 agrees at 7 bases. CDR3 in amino acids: CASRGGWEAGANVLTF. In nucleotides, the CDR3 is TGTGCCAGTAGGGGGGGGTGGGAGGCTGGGGCCAACGTCCTGACTTTC.